This T cell receptor (beta chain) derives from a study of technical replicates of blood from four donors. Produced via immunoSEQ multiplex PCR; TCRdb's table is partial and in-frame only. The sample carries 45,000 to 65,000 clones, roughly 94% recorded once. The source of this sequence is a human donor in good health. The sequenced sample was T cells isolated from PBMCs.

The CDR3 sequence: CASSLTGGRDQYF. CDR3 sequence (DNA): TGTGCCAGCAGCCTTACGGGGGGGCGGGATCAGTACTTC. The chain joins TRBV7-3 to TRBJ2-5; 8 bases are shared with TRBD2. This CDR3 is 13 amino acids long. Germline V gene sequence: CDR1 SGHTA, CDR2 FQGTGA. The J segment lost 11 bases and the V segment lost 5 bases, leaving 10 bases of the junction unmatched.